This T cell receptor (beta chain) was observed in a study of CD8+ T cells in alopecia areata. About the research overall: At a dose of 5 to 10 mg twice daily, oral tofacitinib was given to treated patients. Study-wide results and limits: Across lesional scalp, and particularly alopecia totalis/universalis, clonality surpassed that of normal scalp. Scalp sequencing captures resident alphabeta T cells of normal skin too.

RNA was isolated and reverse transcribed to cDNA, the sequencing template. Sequenced by immunoSEQ multiplex PCR; TCRdb stores in-frame clones only, minus some. The sample lists about 91,000 clones, nearly 45% occurring once. Lesional scalp tissue (obtained by punch biopsy) and peripheral blood were collected from alopecia areata patients. Note on this clone: No antigen is known for it.

Trimming at V came to 2 bases and at J to 4 bases, leaving 11 bases not matched to a gene. The CDR3 has 18 residues. Per germline, CDR1 MNHEY and CDR2 SMNVEV (reference sequence). V gene TRBV27 combines with J gene TRBJ2-6, with 7 bases identical to TRBD1. The clonotype originates from a human donor with alopecia areata. Material: CD4+ T cells sorted from blood. Written as DNA, the CDR3 is TGTGCCAGCAGTTTAAGGGCAGGGGGATCGGGCGGGGCCAACGTCCTGACTTTC. Translated, it gives CASSLRAGGSGGANVLTF.